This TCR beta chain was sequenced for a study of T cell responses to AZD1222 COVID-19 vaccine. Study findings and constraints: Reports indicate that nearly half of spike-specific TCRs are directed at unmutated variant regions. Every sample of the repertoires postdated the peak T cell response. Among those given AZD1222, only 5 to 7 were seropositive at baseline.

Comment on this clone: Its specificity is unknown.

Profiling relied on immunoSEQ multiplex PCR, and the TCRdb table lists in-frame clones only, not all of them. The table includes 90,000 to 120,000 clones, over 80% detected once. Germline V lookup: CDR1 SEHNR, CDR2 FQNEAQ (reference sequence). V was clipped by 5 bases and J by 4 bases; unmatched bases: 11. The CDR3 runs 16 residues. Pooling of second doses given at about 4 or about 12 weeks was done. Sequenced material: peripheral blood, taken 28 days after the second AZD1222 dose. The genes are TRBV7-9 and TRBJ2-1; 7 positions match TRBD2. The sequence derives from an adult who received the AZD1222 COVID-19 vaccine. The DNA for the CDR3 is TGTGCCAGCAGCCCCATTAGCGGGCACCGATACAATGAGCAGTTCTTC. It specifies CASSPISGHRYNEQFF. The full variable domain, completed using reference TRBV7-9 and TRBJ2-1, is DTGVSQNPRHKITKRGQNVTFRCDPISEHNRLYWYRQTLGQGPEFLTYFQNEAQLEKSRLLSDRFSAERPKGSFSTLEIQRTEQGDSAMYLCASSPISGHRYNEQFFGPGTRLTVL.